This T cell receptor (beta chain) was captured in a study of T cell repertoires in cytomegalovirus infection. At the level of the study: Public TCR beta signatures were indicative of both CMV infection and a matching HLA type.

TCRdb recomputed calls from the reads with MiXCR, one row per CDR3 protein. The table includes about half a million distinct CDR3 sequences, about 44% detected once. This clonotype has only a few counts. Its antigen is still unknown. This CDR3 is 16 amino acids long. The germline gives CDR1 ENHRY, CDR2 SYGVKD. V was pared by 0 bases and J by 5 bases, with 8 bases of the junction left unmatched. Here the sequenced sample was cultured PBMCs, taken from culture after CMV antigen stimulation. The receptor was derived from a human donor in good health (CMV status not recorded). Some clones in this sample may be carry-over from other donors' samples. This sequence joins TRBV10-3 and TRBJ2-5, with TRBD1 matching over 8 bases. CDR3 region: CAISESQGARTETQYF. The CDR3 DNA is TGTGCCATCAGTGAGTCGCAGGGGGCGAGGACGGAGACCCAGTACTTC.